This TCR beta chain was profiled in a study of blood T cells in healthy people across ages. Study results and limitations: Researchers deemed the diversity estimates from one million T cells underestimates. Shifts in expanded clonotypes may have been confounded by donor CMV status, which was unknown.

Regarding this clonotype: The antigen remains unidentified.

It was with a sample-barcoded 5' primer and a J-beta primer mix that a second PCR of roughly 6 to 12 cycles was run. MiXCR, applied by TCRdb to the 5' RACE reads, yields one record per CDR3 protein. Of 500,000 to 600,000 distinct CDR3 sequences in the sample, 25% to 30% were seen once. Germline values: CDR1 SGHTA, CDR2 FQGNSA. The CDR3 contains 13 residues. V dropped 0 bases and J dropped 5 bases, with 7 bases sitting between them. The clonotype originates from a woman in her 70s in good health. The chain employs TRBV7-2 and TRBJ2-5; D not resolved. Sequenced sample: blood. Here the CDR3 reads CASSLAGWETQYF. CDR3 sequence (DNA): TGTGCCAGCAGCTTAGCAGGGTGGGAGACCCAGTACTTC. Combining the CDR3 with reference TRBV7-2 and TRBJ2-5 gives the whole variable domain GAGVSQSPSNKVTEKGKDVELRCDPISGHTALYWYRQSLGQGLEFLIYFQGNSAPDKSGLPSDRFSAERTGGSVSTLTIQRTQQEDSAVYLCASSLAGWETQYFGPGTRLLVL.